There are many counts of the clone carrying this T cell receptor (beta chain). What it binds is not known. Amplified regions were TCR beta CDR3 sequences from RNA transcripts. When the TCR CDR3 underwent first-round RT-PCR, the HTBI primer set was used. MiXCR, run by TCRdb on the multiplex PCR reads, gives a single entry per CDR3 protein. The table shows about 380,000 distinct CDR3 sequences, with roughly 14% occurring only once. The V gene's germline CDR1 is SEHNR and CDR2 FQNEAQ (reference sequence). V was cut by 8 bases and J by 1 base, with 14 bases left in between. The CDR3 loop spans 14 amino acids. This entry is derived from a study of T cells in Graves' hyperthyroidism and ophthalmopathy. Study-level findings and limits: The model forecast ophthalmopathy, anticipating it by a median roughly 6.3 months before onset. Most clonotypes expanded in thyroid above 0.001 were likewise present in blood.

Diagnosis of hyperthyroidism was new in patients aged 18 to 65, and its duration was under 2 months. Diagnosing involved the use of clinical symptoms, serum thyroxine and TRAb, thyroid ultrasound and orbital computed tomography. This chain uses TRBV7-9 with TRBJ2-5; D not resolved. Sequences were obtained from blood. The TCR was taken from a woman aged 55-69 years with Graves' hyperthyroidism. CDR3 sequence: CASGPYVGQETQYF. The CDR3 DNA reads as TGTGCCAGCGGGCCTTACGTGGGCCAAGAGACCCAGTACTTC.